This T cell receptor (beta chain) was recorded in a study of monozygotic twins with inflammatory bowel disease. Study observations and caveats: Repertoires of patients may have been made more variable by differing immunosuppressive treatments.

Eight separate reactions for every sample produced the cDNA. TCRdb reprocessed the 5' RACE reads and stores each CDR3 protein as one record, lacking DNA. In total, the table holds approximately 390,000 distinct CDR3 sequences. Donors each contributed one blood sample measuring under 3 ml. There are 14 residues in the CDR3. The germline gives CDR1 SGHRS, CDR2 YFSETQ. Concerning this clonotype itself: The antigen is unknown.

This receptor was taken from a human donor with ulcerative colitis or Crohn's disease, or a healthy co-twin of an affected twin (not recorded which). J is TRBJ2-3 and V is TRBV5-1. The material sequenced was blood. The CDR3 region is CASSLEGRADTQYF.